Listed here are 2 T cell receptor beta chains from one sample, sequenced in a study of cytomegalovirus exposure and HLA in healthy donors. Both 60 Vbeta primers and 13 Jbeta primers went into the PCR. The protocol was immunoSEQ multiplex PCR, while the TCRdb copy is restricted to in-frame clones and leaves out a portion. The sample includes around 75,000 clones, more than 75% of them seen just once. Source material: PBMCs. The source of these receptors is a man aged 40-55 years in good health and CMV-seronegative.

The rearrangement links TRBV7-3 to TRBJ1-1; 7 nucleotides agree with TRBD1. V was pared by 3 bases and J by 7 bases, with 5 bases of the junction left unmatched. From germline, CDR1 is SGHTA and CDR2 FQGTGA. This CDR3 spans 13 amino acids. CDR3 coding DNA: TGTGCCAGCAGCTTCGCGGGGACAGATGAAGCTTTCTTT. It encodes CASSFAGTDEAFF.

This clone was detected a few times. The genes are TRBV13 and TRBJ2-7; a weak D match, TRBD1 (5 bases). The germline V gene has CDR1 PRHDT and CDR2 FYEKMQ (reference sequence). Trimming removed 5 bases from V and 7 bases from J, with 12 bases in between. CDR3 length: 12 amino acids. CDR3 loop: CASSAQNREQYF. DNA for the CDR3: TGTGCCAGCAGCGCCCAAAACAGGGAGCAGTACTTC.